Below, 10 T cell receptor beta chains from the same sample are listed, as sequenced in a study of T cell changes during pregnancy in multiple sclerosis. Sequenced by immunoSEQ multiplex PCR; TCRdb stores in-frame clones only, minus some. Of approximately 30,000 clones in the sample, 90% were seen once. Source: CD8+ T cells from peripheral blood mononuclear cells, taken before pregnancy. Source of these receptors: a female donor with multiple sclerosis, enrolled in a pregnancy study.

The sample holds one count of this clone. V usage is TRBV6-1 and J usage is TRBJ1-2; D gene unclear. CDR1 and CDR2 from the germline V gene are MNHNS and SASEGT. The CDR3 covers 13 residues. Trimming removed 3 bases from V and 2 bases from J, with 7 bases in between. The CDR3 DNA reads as TGTGCCAGCAGTGAGTCTGAGAACTATGGCTACACCTTC. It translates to CASSESENYGYTF.

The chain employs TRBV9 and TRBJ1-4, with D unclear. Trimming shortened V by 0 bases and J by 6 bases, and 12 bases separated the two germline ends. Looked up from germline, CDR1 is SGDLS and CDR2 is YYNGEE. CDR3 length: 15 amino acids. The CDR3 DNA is TGTGCCAGCAGCGTAGAAGCGTCGTGGGATGAAAAACTGTTTTTT. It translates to CASSVEASWDEKLFF. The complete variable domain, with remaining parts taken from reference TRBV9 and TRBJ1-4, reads DSGVTQTPKHLITATGQRVTLRCSPRSGDLSVYWYQQSLDQGLQFLIQYYNGEERAKGNILERFSAQQFPDLHSELNLSSLELGDSALYFCASSVEASWDEKLFFGSGTQLSVL.

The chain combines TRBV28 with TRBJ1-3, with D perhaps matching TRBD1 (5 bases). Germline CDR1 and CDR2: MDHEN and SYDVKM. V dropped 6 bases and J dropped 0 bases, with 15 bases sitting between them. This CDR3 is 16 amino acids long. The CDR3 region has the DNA TGTGCCAGCAGGGGTAAAGACAGCCTCTCTGGAAACACCATATATTTT. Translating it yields CASRGKDSLSGNTIYF.

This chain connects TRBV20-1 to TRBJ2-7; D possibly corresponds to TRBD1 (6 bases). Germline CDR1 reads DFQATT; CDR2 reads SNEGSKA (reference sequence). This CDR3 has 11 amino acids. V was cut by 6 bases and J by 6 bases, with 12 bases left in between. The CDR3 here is CSAKQGFEQYF. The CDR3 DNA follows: TGCAGTGCCAAACAGGGATTCGAGCAGTACTTC.

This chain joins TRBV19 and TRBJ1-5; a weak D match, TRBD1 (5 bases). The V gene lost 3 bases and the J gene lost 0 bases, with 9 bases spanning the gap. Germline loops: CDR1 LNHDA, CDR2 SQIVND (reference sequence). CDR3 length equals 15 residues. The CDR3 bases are TGTGCCAGTAGTATTTGGGGCTATAGCAATCAGCCCCAGCATTTT. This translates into CASSIWGYSNQPQHF.

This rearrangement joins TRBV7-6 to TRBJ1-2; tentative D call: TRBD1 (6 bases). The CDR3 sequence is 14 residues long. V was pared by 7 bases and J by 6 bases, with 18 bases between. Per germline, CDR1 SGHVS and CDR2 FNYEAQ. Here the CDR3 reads CASTRSGGRDGYTF. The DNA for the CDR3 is TGTGCCAGCACCCGGTCGGGGGGCCGCGATGGCTACACCTTC.

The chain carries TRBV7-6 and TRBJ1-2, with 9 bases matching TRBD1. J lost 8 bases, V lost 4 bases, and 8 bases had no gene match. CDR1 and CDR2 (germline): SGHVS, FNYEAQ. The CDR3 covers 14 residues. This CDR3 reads CASSWVGQGLGYTF. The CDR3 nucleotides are TGTGCCAGCAGCTGGGTTGGACAGGGGTTGGGCTACACCTTC.

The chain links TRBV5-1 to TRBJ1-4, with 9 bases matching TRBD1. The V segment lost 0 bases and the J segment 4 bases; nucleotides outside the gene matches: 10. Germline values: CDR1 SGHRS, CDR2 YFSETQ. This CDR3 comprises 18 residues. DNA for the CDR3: TGCGCCAGCAGCTTGGGTCCGGGACAGGGTCCGCATAATGAAAAACTGTTTTTT. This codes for CASSLGPGQGPHNEKLFF. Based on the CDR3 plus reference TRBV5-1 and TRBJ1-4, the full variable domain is KAGVTQTPRYLIKTRGQQVTLSCSPISGHRSVSWYQQTPGQGLQFLFEYFSETQRNKGNFPGRFSGRQFSNSRSEMNVSTLELGDSALYLCASSLGPGQGPHNEKLFFGSGTQLSVL.

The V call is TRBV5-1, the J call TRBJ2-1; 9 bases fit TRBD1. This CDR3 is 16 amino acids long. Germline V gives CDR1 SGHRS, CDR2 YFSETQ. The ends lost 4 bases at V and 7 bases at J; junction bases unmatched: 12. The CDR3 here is CASSLKPGTGYNEQFF. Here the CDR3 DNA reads TGCGCCAGCAGCCTAAAACCTGGGACAGGGTATAATGAGCAGTTCTTC.

This CDR3 is CASSPPGNTPLLYGYTF. CDR3 sequence (DNA): TGTGCCAGCTCACCACCTGGTAACACCCCGCTTTTATATGGCTACACCTTC. This chain connects TRBV18 to TRBJ1-2; no clear D gene. This CDR3 has 17 residues. V lost 0 bases and J 5 bases, leaving 19 bases between the germline ends. Germline assignment: CDR1 KGHSH and CDR2 LQKENI.